Listed here are 11 T cell receptor beta chains from one sample, sequenced in a study of cytomegalovirus exposure and HLA in healthy donors. The PCR was carried out with 60 Vbeta primers and 13 Jbeta primers. Profiled with immunoSEQ multiplex PCR; TCRdb holds only in-frame clones, not every one. The sample shows 250,000 or so clones, nearly 95% of them seen only once. Input material: PBMCs. These receptors originate from a girl between 2 and 10 years old in good health and CMV-seronegative.

The chain combines TRBV9 with TRBJ2-2; D may be TRBD1 (6 bases). The germline CDR1 and CDR2 sequences are SGDLS and YYNGEE. CDR3 length: 15 residues. V lost 0 bases to trimming and J lost 3 bases, with 9 bases between them. The chain's CDR3 is CASSVDGQYTGELFF. The CDR3 region has the DNA TGTGCCAGCAGCGTAGACGGACAGTACACCGGGGAGCTGTTTTTT.

The rearrangement uses TRBV6-5 and TRBJ2-3; no firm D call. Per the germline V gene, CDR1 is MNHEY and CDR2 is SVGAGI. The CDR3 runs 12 residues. V was cut by 5 bases and J by 4 bases, with 7 bases left in between. CDR3 bases: TGTGCCAGCAGTCCCCCTTCAGATACGCAGTATTTT. Its translation: CASSPPSDTQYF.

The chain employs TRBV28 and TRBJ1-2; unclear D gene. Germline CDR1 and CDR2: MDHEN and SYDVKM. The V and J ends lost 6 bases and 2 bases respectively, with 10 bases between them. The CDR3 spans 13 residues. The CDR3 nucleotides read TGTGCCAGCAGGGGCCCGGGGAACTATGGCTACACCTTC. Translation gives CASRGPGNYGYTF.

The chain employs TRBV15 and TRBJ2-2, with D possibly being TRBD1 (6 bases). V was trimmed by 0 bases and J by 6 bases, leaving 11 bases between them. The V gene's germline CDR1 is LNHNV and CDR2 YYDKDF (reference sequence). The CDR3 sequence is 15 residues long. The CDR3 region has the DNA TGTGCCACCAGCAGAGATATAGGGGGAGCCGGGGAGCTGTTTTTT. It is translated as CATSRDIGGAGELFF.

V is TRBV15 and J is TRBJ2-5; TRBD2 matches at 7 bases. The ends lost 2 bases at V and 4 bases at J; junction bases unmatched: 4. This CDR3 contains 14 residues. Germline V gives CDR1 LNHNV, CDR2 YYDKDF (reference sequence). The DNA of the CDR3 is TGTGCCACCAGCAGACCTTCGGGAGGAGAGACCCAGTACTTC. Its translation is CATSRPSGGETQYF.

V usage is TRBV10-3 and J usage is TRBJ2-2; 12 nucleotides agree with TRBD2. CDR3 length: 15 amino acids. The germline V gene encodes CDR1 ENHRY and CDR2 SYGVKD. The V segment lost 7 bases and the J segment 4 bases; nucleotides outside the gene matches: 4. This chain's CDR3 is CAITSGGDPTGELFF. The CDR3 region has the DNA TGTGCCATCACTAGCGGGGGGGACCCCACCGGGGAGCTGTTTTTT.

The V call is TRBV6-1, the J call TRBJ2-1, with 10 bases aligning to TRBD2. V lost 6 bases, J lost 3 bases, and 5 bases stayed unmatched. Looked up from germline, CDR1 is MNHNS and CDR2 is SASEGT. CDR3 length equals 15 residues. For the CDR3, the DNA is TGTGCCAGCAGCGACAGACTAGCGGGCTACAATGAGCAGTTCTTC. Its protein product is CASSDRLAGYNEQFF.

V and J are TRBV15 and TRBJ1-2, with 7 bases aligning to TRBD1. The CDR3 loop spans 15 amino acids. J was trimmed by 1 base and V by 3 bases; bases with no gene match: 5. Germline V gene sequence: CDR1 LNHNV, CDR2 YYDKDF (reference sequence). This chain's CDR3 is CATSSGTAVNYGYTF. The CDR3 DNA is TGTGCCACCAGCAGCGGGACAGCGGTTAACTATGGCTACACCTTC.

The chain is built from TRBV7-2 and TRBJ2-1; 8 bases are shared with TRBD2. Unmatched junction bases numbered 6, after V lost 2 bases and J lost 9 bases. CDR1 is SGHTA and CDR2 is FQGNSA in the germline V gene. The CDR3 has 14 amino acids. This chain's CDR3 is CASSLRAAGGEQFF. Here the CDR3 DNA reads TGTGCCAGCAGCTTAAGGGCCGCGGGAGGTGAGCAGTTCTTC.

The chain uses TRBV18 and TRBJ2-3; 7 positions match TRBD1. CDR3 length: 16 amino acids. The trim removed 4 bases at V and 1 base at J, leaving 8 bases unmatched. Germline V gene data show CDR1 as KGHSH and CDR2 as LQKENI. CDR3 in amino acids: CASSLDRAWGTDTQYF. CDR3 DNA sequence: TGTGCCAGCTCACTCGACAGGGCCTGGGGCACAGATACGCAGTATTTT.

V gene TRBV5-1 combines with J gene TRBJ2-7, with 10 bases aligning to TRBD2. Losses at the gene ends were 4 bases for V and 9 bases for J; bases not matched to a gene: 13. Germline V gene lookup returns CDR1 SGHRS and CDR2 YFSETQ. The length of the CDR3 is 15 residues. The CDR3 nucleotides read TGCGCCAGCAGCCCCCGAGGAAGCGGGAGGGCCGGGCAGTACTTC. Translated, it gives CASSPRGSGRAGQYF.